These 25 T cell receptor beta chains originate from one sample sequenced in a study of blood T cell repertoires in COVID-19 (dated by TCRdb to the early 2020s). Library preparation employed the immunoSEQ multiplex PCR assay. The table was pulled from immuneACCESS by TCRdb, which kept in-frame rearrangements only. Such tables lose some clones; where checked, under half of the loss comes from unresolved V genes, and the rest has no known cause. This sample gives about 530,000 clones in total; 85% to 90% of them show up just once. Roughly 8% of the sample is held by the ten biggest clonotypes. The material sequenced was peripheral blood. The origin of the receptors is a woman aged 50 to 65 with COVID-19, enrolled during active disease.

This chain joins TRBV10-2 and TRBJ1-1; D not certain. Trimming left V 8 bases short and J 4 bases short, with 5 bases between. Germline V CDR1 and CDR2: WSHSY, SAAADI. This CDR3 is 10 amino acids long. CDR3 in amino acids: CASVGTEAFF. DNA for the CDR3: TGCGCCAGCGTCGGCACTGAAGCTTTCTTT.

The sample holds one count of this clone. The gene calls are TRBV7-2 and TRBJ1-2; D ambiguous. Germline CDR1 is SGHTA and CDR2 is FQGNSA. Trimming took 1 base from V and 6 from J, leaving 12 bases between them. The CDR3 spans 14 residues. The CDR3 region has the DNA TGTGCCAGCAGCTTAGGTCAGGTTGGTCATGGCTACACCTTC. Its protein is CASSLGQVGHGYTF.

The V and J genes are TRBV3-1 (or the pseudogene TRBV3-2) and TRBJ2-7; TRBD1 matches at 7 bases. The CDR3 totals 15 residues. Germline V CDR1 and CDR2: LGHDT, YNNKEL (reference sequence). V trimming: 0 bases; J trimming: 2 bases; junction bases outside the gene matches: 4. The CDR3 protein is CASSQEQGIPYEQYF. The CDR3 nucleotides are TGTGCCAGCAGCCAAGAACAGGGGATACCCTACGAGCAGTACTTC.

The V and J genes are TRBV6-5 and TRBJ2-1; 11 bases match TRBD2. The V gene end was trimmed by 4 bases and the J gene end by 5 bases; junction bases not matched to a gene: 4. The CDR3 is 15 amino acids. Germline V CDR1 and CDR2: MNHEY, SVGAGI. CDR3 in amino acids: CASSSLSGGDNEQFF. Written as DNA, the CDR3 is TGTGCCAGCAGTTCCCTTAGCGGGGGGGACAATGAGCAGTTCTTC.

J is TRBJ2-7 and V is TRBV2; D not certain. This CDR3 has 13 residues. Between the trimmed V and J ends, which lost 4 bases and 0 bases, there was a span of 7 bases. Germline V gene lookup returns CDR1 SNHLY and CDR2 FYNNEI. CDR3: CASSVAVSYEQYF. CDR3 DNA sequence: TGTGCCAGCAGTGTGGCGGTCTCCTACGAGCAGTACTTC.

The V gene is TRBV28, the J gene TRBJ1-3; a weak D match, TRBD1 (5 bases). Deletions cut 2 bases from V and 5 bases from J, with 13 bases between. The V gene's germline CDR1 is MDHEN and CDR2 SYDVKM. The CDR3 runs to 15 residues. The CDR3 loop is CASSLGQGYRNTIYF. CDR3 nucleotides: TGTGCCAGCAGTTTAGGTCAGGGTTATAGAAACACCATATATTTT. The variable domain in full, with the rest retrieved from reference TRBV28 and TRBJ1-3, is DVKVTQSSRYLVKRTGEKVFLECVQDMDHENMFWYRQDPGLGLRLIYFSYDVKMKEKGDIPEGYSVSREKKERFSLILESASTNQTSMYLCASSLGQGYRNTIYFGEGSWLTVV.

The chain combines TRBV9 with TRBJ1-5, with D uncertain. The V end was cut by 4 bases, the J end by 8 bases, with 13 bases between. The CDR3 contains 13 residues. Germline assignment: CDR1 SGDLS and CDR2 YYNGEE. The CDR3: CASSPGEDEPQHF. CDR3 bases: TGTGCCAGCAGCCCTGGGGAGGATGAGCCCCAGCATTTT.

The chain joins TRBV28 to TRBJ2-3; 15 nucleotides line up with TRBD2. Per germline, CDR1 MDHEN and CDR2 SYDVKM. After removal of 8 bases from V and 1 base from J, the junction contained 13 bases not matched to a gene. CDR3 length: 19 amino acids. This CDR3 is CASSTPGLAGGHGTDTQYF. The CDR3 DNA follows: TGTGCCAGCTCCACCCCTGGACTAGCGGGGGGGCATGGCACAGATACGCAGTATTTT.

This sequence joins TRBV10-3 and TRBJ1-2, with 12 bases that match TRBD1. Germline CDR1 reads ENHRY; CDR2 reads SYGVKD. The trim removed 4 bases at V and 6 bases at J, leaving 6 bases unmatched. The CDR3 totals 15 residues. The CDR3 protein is CAISGPGQGAHGYTF. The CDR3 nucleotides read TGTGCCATCAGTGGACCGGGACAGGGGGCCCATGGCTACACCTTC.

The DNA of the CDR3 is TGTGCCAGCAATGTTAACACCCCGGGAGGGGCCAACGTCCTGACTTTC. Amino acid sequence: CASNVNTPGGANVLTF. The chain joins TRBV21-1 to TRBJ2-6; TRBD2 is taken as the D call from the table, unchecked against the DNA. TRBV21-1 is given as a pseudogene. This CDR3 is built from 16 residues.

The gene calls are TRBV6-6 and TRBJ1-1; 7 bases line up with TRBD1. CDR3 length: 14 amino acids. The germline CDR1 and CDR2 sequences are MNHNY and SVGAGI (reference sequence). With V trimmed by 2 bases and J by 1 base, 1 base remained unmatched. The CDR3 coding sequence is TGTGCCAGCAGTTACGGGACAGAGAACACTGAAGCTTTCTTT. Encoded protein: CASSYGTENTEAFF.

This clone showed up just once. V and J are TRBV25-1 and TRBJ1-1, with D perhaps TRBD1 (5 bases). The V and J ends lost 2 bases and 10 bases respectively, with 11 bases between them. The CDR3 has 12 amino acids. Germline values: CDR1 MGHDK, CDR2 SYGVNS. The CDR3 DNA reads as TGTGCCAGCAGTGAAGGGGGGAGGAGAGCTTTCTTT. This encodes CASSEGGRRAFF.

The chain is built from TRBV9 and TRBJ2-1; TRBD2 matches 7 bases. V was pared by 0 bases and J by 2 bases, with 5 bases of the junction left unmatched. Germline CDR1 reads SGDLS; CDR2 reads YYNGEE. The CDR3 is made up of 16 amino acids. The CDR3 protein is CASSVGAGVTYNEQFF. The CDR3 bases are TGTGCCAGCAGCGTAGGGGCGGGGGTCACCTACAATGAGCAGTTCTTC.

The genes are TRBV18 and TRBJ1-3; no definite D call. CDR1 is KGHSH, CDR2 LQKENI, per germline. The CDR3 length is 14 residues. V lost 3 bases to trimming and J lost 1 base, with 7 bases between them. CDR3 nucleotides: TGTGCCAGCTCACCCGGGAGATCTGGAAACACCATATATTTT. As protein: CASSPGRSGNTIYF.

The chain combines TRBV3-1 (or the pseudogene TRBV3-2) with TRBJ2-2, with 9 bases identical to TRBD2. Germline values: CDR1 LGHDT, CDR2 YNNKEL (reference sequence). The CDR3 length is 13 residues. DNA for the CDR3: TGTGCGGCGCGGGGGGGCCGTACCGGGGAGCTGTTTTTT. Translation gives CAARGGRTGELFF.

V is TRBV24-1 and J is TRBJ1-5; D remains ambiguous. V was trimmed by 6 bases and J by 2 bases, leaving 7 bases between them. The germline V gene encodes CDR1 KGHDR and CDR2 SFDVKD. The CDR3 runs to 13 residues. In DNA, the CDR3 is TGTGCCACCAGTTCGTATGGCAATCAGCCCCAGCATTTT. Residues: CATSSYGNQPQHF.

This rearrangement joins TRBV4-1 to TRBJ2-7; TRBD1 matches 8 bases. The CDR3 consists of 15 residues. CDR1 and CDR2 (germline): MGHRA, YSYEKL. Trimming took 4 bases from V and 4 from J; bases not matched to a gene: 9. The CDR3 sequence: CASSPTGAVGYEQYF. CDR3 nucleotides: TGCGCCAGCAGCCCGACAGGGGCGGTGGGGTACGAGCAGTACTTC.

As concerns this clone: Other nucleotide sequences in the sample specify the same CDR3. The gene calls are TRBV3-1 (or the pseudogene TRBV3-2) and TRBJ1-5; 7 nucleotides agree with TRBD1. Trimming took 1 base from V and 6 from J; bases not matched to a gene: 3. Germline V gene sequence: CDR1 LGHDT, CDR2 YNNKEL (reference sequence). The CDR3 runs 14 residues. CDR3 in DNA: TGTGCCAGCAGCCAAGGTCAGGGGGGTCAGCCCCAGCATTTT. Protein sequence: CASSQGQGGQPQHF.

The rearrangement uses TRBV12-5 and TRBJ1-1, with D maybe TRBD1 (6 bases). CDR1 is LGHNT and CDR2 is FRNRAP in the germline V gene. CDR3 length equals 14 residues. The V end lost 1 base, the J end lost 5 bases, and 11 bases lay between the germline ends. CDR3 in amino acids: CASGLALGQTEAFF. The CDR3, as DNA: TGTGCTAGTGGTTTGGCCCTCGGACAGACTGAAGCTTTCTTT.

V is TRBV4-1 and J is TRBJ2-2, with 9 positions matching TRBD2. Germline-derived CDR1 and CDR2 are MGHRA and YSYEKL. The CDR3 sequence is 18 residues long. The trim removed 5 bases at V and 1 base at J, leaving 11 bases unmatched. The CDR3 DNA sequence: TGCGCCAGCAGCGCAAAGGTCGGACTAGCGTTGAACACCGGGGAGCTGTTTTTT. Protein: CASSAKVGLALNTGELFF.

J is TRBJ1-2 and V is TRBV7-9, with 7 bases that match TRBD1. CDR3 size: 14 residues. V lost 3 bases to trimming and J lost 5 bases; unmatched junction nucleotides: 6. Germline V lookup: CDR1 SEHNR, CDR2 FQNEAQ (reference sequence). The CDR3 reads CASSFGTEQYGYTF. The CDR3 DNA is TGTGCCAGCAGCTTCGGGACAGAGCAATATGGCTACACCTTC.

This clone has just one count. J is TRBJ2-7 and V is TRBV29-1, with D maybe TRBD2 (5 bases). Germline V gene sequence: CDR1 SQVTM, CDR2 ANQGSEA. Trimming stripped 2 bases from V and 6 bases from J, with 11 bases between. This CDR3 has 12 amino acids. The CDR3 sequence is CSVESGEIEQYF. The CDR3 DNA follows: TGCAGCGTTGAATCCGGGGAAATCGAGCAGTACTTC.

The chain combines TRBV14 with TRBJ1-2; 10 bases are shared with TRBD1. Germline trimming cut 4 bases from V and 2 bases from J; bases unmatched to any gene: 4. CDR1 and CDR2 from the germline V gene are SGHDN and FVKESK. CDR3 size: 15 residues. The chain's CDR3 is CASSRADRGNYGYTF. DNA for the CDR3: TGTGCCAGCAGCCGCGCGGACAGGGGGAACTATGGCTACACCTTC.

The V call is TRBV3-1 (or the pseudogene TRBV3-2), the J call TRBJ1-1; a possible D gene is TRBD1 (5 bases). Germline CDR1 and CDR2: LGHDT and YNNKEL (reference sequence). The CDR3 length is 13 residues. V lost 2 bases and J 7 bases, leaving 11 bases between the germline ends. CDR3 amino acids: CASSQRDQGEAFF. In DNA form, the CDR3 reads TGTGCCAGCAGCCAAAGGGATCAGGGTGAAGCTTTCTTT.

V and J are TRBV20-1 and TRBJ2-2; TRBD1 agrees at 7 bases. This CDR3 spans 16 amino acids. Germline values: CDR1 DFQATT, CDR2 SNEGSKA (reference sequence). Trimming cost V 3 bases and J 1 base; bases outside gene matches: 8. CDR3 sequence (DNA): TGCAGTGCTAGTGAACTTGGACAGGAGAACACCGGGGAGCTGTTTTTT. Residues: CSASELGQENTGELFF.